These 30 T cell receptor beta chains share one sample of origin, sequenced in a study of blood T cell repertoires in COVID-19. TCRdb keeps only in-frame clones here, not all; method: immunoSEQ multiplex PCR. The data show 200,000 to 250,000 clones, approximately 85% seen once. Input material: peripheral blood. These receptors all stem from a woman in her 50s with active or convalescent COVID-19.

DNA of the CDR3: TGTGCCAGCAGCTTGACAGGGGGCTACAATGAGCAGTTCTTC. As protein: CASSLTGGYNEQFF. The chain recombines TRBV5-4 with TRBJ2-1; 8 bases are a match to TRBD1. Germline V lookup: CDR1 SGHNT, CDR2 YYREEE (reference sequence). Trimming removed 1 base from V and 3 bases from J; junction bases left unmatched: 0. The CDR3 totals 14 residues.

The chain joins TRBV7-5 to TRBJ2-5; the table names TRBD1, a call not compared with the DNA. TRBV7-5 counts as a pseudogene. The CDR3 extends over 16 amino acids. In DNA, the CDR3 is TGTGTCAGAAGCATAAAAGACAAACAGGGAAGGGAGACCCAGTACTTC. The encoded protein is CVRSIKDKQGRETQYF.

J is TRBJ2-3 and V is TRBV29-1; maybe TRBD2 (5 bases). This CDR3 has 15 amino acids. Trimming cost V 1 base and J 0 bases, with 11 bases left between them. The germline CDR1 and CDR2 sequences are SQVTM and ANQGSEA. The CDR3 reads CSVEAPGFSTDTQYF. The CDR3 DNA reads as TGCAGCGTTGAAGCCCCGGGATTTAGCACAGATACGCAGTATTTT.

This rearrangement joins TRBV10-3 to TRBJ2-7; 9 bases map to TRBD1. CDR3 length: 14 amino acids. V shed 6 bases and J 4 bases; nucleotides not matched to a gene: 7. The germline V gene encodes CDR1 ENHRY and CDR2 SYGVKD. For the CDR3, the DNA is TGTGCCATCAGAGAGGACAGGGGAAGTTACGAGCAGTACGTC. Its translation: CAIREDRGSYEQYV.

This sequence joins TRBV24-1 and TRBJ2-1; 9 positions match TRBD1. Per the germline V gene, CDR1 is KGHDR and CDR2 is SFDVKD. Unmatched junction bases numbered 5, after V lost 0 bases and J lost 6 bases. This CDR3 is 16 amino acids long. CDR3 in amino acids: CATSDLQGQGGNEQFF. In DNA, the CDR3 is TGTGCCACCAGTGATTTGCAGGGACAGGGTGGCAATGAGCAGTTCTTC.

The chain combines TRBV7-9 with TRBJ2-1; 9 bases agree with TRBD2. The CDR3 consists of 14 residues. Germline V lookup: CDR1 SEHNR, CDR2 FQNEAQ (reference sequence). The J segment lost 6 bases and the V segment lost 7 bases, leaving 7 bases of the junction unmatched. The CDR3 sequence is CASKASGEINEQFF. The DNA of the CDR3 is TGTGCCAGCAAGGCTAGCGGGGAGATCAATGAGCAGTTCTTC.

The gene calls are TRBV10-3 and TRBJ2-1, with D possibly TRBD2 on 5 matching bases. The V end lost 0 bases, the J end lost 9 bases, and 15 bases lay between the germline ends. The germline V gene encodes CDR1 ENHRY and CDR2 SYGVKD. There are 15 residues in the CDR3. The DNA of the CDR3 is TGTGCCATCAGTGAGTCGATTAGGGAGTTTGGTGAGCAGTTCTTC. It translates to CAISESIREFGEQFF.

The chain recombines TRBV19 with TRBJ2-1; TRBD2 aligns across 9 bases. Germline CDR1 and CDR2: LNHDA and SQIVND (reference sequence). The CDR3 totals 14 residues. The V gene end was trimmed by 8 bases and the J gene end by 4 bases; junction bases not matched to a gene: 6. For the CDR3, the DNA is TGTGCCAGTCGCCGGCTAGCGGGGTACAATGAGCAGTTCTTC. The encoded protein is CASRRLAGYNEQFF. Variable domain in full (rest from reference TRBV19 and TRBJ2-1): DGGITQSPKYLFRKEGQNVTLSCEQNLNHDAMYWYRQDPGQGLRLIYYSQIVNDFQKGDIAEGYSVSREKKESFPLTVTSAQKNPTAFYLCASRRLAGYNEQFFGPGTRLTVL.

This rearrangement joins TRBV28 to TRBJ2-7, with TRBD2 matching 8 bases. CDR3 length: 14 amino acids. The germline V gene encodes CDR1 MDHEN and CDR2 SYDVKM. The V gene end was trimmed by 4 bases and the J gene end by 4 bases; junction bases not matched to a gene: 6. CDR3 residues: CASSWSGRGYEQYF. CDR3 DNA: TGTGCCAGCAGTTGGTCCGGGAGGGGTTACGAGCAGTACTTC.

J is TRBJ1-4 and V is TRBV28; TRBD1 is a possible D gene (6 bases). Germline-derived CDR1 and CDR2 are MDHEN and SYDVKM. The CDR3 runs 15 residues. The V gene lost 3 bases and the J gene lost 6 bases, with 14 bases spanning the gap. The CDR3 sequence: CASSLSGQWDEKLFF. DNA of the CDR3: TGTGCCAGCAGTTTGAGTGGACAGTGGGATGAAAAACTGTTTTTT.

The chain employs TRBV27 and TRBJ1-5, with D perhaps matching TRBD1 (6 bases). The CDR3 totals 13 residues. Trimming removed 6 bases from V and 3 bases from J, with 9 bases in between. Germline loops: CDR1 MNHEY, CDR2 SMNVEV (reference sequence). As DNA, the CDR3 is TGTGCCAGCAGCGGACAGATCAATCAGCCCCAGCATTTT. The encoded protein is CASSGQINQPQHF.

V usage is TRBV6-5 and J usage is TRBJ1-1; 8 bases fit TRBD1. CDR3 length: 15 residues. Germline CDR1 is MNHEY and CDR2 is SVGAGI. The V segment lost 5 bases and the J segment 6 bases; nucleotides outside the gene matches: 11. CDR3 in DNA: TGTGCCAGCAGTCGGCCCGGACAGGGTTACGCTGAAGCTTTCTTT. Its protein product is CASSRPGQGYAEAFF.

This chain connects TRBV18 to TRBJ1-1; 7 nucleotides agree with TRBD1. J gave up 4 bases and V 4 bases, and 9 bases lay outside the gene matches. The CDR3 length is 15 residues. CDR1 KGHSH and CDR2 LQKENI come from the germline V gene. The DNA of the CDR3 is TGTGCCAGCTCACAGGCCGGGACAGATGGCACTGAAGCTTTCTTT. It encodes CASSQAGTDGTEAFF.

The chain recombines TRBV10-3 with TRBJ2-2; 12 bases are a match to TRBD2. Losses at the gene ends were 0 bases for V and 6 bases for J; bases not matched to a gene: 5. Per germline, CDR1 ENHRY and CDR2 SYGVKD. The CDR3 is made up of 17 amino acids. CDR3 in amino acids: CAISESLAGGPAGELFF. The CDR3 DNA sequence: TGTGCCATCAGTGAGTCCCTAGCGGGGGGGCCAGCCGGGGAGCTGTTTTTT.

The rearrangement uses TRBV2 and TRBJ1-6; 8 bases align to TRBD1. The CDR3 is 15 residues long. The J segment lost 4 bases and the V segment lost 8 bases, leaving 7 bases of the junction unmatched. Per germline, CDR1 SNHLY and CDR2 FYNNEI. Written as DNA, the CDR3 is TGTGCCAGCGCAGGACAGGGCGGTTATAATTCACCCCTCCACTTT. Protein: CASAGQGGYNSPLHF.

The V call is TRBV27, the J call TRBJ2-6, with 8 bases matching TRBD1. Germline V gene lookup returns CDR1 MNHEY and CDR2 SMNVEV (reference sequence). The CDR3 totals 20 residues. J was trimmed by 3 bases and V by 3 bases; bases with no gene match: 16. In nucleotides, the CDR3 is TGTGCCAGCAGTTTTGGGCAGGGGGCGAGCCCGGGTGGTGGGGCCAACGTCCTGACTTTC. It encodes CASSFGQGASPGGGANVLTF.

In nucleotides, the CDR3 is TGTGCCAGCAGCCCCAGGGGGAGGATGACAGGGAATGAGCAGTTCTTC. This encodes CASSPRGRMTGNEQFF. This sequence joins TRBV2 and TRBJ2-1; D possibly corresponds to TRBD1 (7 bases). Germline V gives CDR1 SNHLY, CDR2 FYNNEI. CDR3 length: 16 residues. V was pared by 6 bases and J by 7 bases, with 22 bases between.

The chain combines TRBV24-1 with TRBJ2-5, with 9 bases identical to TRBD2. CDR3 length equals 15 residues. Germline loops: CDR1 KGHDR, CDR2 SFDVKD. J gave up 4 bases and V 4 bases, and 6 bases lay outside the gene matches. CDR3 in DNA: TGTGCCACCAGTGACACGACTAGCGGCGGAGAGACCCAGTACTTC. Translated: CATSDTTSGGETQYF.

This chain joins TRBV7-8 and TRBJ2-5, with 7 nucleotides matching TRBD1. CDR1 SGHVS and CDR2 FQNEAQ come from the germline V gene. V was clipped by 6 bases and J by 5 bases; unmatched bases: 6. The CDR3 is 13 residues long. This CDR3 is CASSYRGRETQYF. The CDR3 region has the DNA TGTGCCAGCAGTTACAGGGGCCGTGAGACCCAGTACTTC.

The V call is TRBV29-1, the J call TRBJ2-3; 7 bases fit TRBD1. The V gene end was trimmed by 4 bases and the J gene end by 2 bases; junction bases not matched to a gene: 15. Germline V gene sequence: CDR1 SQVTM, CDR2 ANQGSEA. The CDR3 runs to 17 residues. The DNA of the CDR3 is TGCAGCGTTGTGGGACAGCCTACTCCTCCACCCACAGATACGCAGTATTTT. Its translation: CSVVGQPTPPPTDTQYF.

The chain recombines TRBV12-3 or TRBV12-4 with TRBJ2-5; tentative D call: TRBD2 (5 bases). V was pared by 2 bases and J by 5 bases, with 9 bases between. CDR3 length equals 13 residues. The CDR3 DNA sequence: TGTGCCAGCAGTTTAACCCGAGGGGAGACCCAGTACTTC. This gives the protein CASSLTRGETQYF.

The chain combines TRBV4-1 with TRBJ1-6, with a tentative D call TRBD1 (5 bases). Germline V lookup: CDR1 MGHRA, CDR2 YSYEKL. Trimming cost V 2 bases and J 9 bases, with 17 bases left between them. The CDR3 runs to 16 residues. The CDR3 sequence is CASSQQSARGGSPLHF. Here the CDR3 DNA reads TGCGCCAGCAGCCAACAGTCAGCCCGGGGGGGTTCACCCCTCCACTTT.

This clone was seen a single time. The rearrangement joins TRBV7-6 to TRBJ1-2, with a possible D match to TRBD1 (6 bases). Germline V gene lookup returns CDR1 SGHVS and CDR2 FNYEAQ. Trimming left V 5 bases short and J 1 base short, with 29 bases between. The CDR3 runs 20 residues. The DNA of the CDR3 is TGTGCCAGCAGCCGAACGATGTCGGTGGGGGCCGGACGAGTTAACTATGGCTACACCTTC. Residues: CASSRTMSVGAGRVNYGYTF.

The chain links TRBV6-1 to TRBJ1-5, with a possible D match to TRBD1 (5 bases). Germline CDR1 reads MNHNS; CDR2 reads SASEGT. The V end lost 4 bases, the J end lost 0 bases, and 16 bases lay between the germline ends. The CDR3 has 17 amino acids. The CDR3 sequence: CASSGLLGGYSNQPQHF. CDR3 coding DNA: TGTGCCAGCAGTGGCCTTTTGGGGGGATATAGCAATCAGCCCCAGCATTTT.

The count of this clone is one. The chain joins TRBV6-5 to TRBJ1-2; 8 bases are a match to TRBD1. This CDR3 region has 14 residues. The germline gives CDR1 MNHEY, CDR2 SVGAGI. The ends lost 5 bases at V and 8 bases at J; junction bases unmatched: 10. The CDR3 spells CASSRQGLGKGYTF. CDR3 DNA: TGTGCCAGCAGTCGACAGGGGCTGGGTAAAGGCTACACCTTC.

The chain carries TRBV2 and TRBJ2-7; 7 nucleotides align to TRBD2. V shed 3 bases and J 4 bases; nucleotides not matched to a gene: 0. The CDR3 runs to 12 residues. CDR1 is SNHLY, CDR2 FYNNEI, per germline. CDR3 bases: TGTGCCAGCAGTGAGGGGGGGTACGAGCAGTACTTC. This gives the protein CASSEGGYEQYF.

The chain is built from TRBV11-2 and TRBJ1-2; D remains unclear. This CDR3 is built from 14 residues. CDR1 is SGHAT and CDR2 is FQNNGV in the germline V gene. V lost 4 bases to trimming and J lost 7 bases, with 16 bases between them. The DNA for the CDR3 is TGTGCCAGCAGCTCCTCCCCGGGAGAAGGTGGCTACACCTTC. Residues: CASSSSPGEGGYTF.

V usage is TRBV10-3 and J usage is TRBJ2-3; 8 bases match TRBD1. The CDR3 runs to 13 residues. Germline CDR1 is ENHRY and CDR2 is SYGVKD. The ends lost 7 bases at V and 8 bases at J; junction bases unmatched: 8. The CDR3 reads CAIMQGAAGTQYF. The CDR3 DNA sequence: TGTGCCATCATGCAGGGGGCAGCAGGTACGCAGTATTTT.

The chain is built from TRBV6-1 and TRBJ1-2; a weak D match, TRBD1 (6 bases). Germline CDR1 reads MNHNS; CDR2 reads SASEGT. The CDR3 length is 16 residues. The ends were cut back, 4 bases at V and 7 bases at J, with 22 bases in the middle. The CDR3 loop is CASSGEVLGAGVGYTF. The CDR3 bases are TGTGCCAGCAGTGGGGAGGTATTGGGGGCGGGAGTTGGCTACACCTTC.

Of note for this clone: Sequence at one end of the junction differs from germline and may be a read error. The chain employs TRBV28 and TRBJ1-1; maybe TRBD1 (5 bases). CDR1 MDHEN and CDR2 SYDVKM come from the germline V gene. This CDR3 spans 12 amino acids. The CDR3, as DNA: TGTGCCAGCAGTCAAGGGTCTCACAGGCCCCTCTTT. Translating it yields CASSQGSHRPLF.